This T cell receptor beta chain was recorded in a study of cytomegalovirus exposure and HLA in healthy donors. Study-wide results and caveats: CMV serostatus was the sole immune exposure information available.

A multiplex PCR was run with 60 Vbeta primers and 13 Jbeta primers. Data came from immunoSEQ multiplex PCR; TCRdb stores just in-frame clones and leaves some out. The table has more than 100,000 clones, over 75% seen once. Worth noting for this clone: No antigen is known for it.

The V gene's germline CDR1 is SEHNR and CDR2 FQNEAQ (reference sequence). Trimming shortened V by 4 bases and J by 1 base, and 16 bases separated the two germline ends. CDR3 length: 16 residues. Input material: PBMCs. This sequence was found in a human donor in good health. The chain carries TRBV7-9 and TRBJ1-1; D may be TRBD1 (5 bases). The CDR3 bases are TGTGCCAGCAGCTCCAGCGCGGGACCCGGGAACACTGAAGCTTTCTTT. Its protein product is CASSSSAGPGNTEAFF. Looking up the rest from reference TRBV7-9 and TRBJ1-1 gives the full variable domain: DTGVSQNPRHKITKRGQNVTFRCDPISEHNRLYWYRQTLGQGPEFLTYFQNEAQLEKSRLLSDRFSAERPKGSFSTLEIQRTEQGDSAMYLCASSSSAGPGNTEAFFGQGTRLTVV.